Below are 32 T cell receptor beta chains sequenced from a single sample in a study of cytomegalovirus exposure and HLA in healthy donors. Primers included in the PCR were 60 Vbeta and 13 Jbeta primers. Only in-frame clones appear in the TCRdb table, and some are missing; sequencing was by immunoSEQ multiplex PCR. The table has more than 90,000 clones, approximately 77% seen once; the top ten hold roughly 7.1%. Sequencing used PBMCs. These TCRs come from a female donor in good health and CMV-seronegative.

There are a few counts of this clone. The rearrangement joins TRBV2 to TRBJ1-1; maybe TRBD1 (6 bases). Germline values: CDR1 SNHLY, CDR2 FYNNEI. V lost 6 bases and J 5 bases, leaving 10 bases between the germline ends. The CDR3 length is 12 residues. This CDR3 is CASRDDRTEAFF. CDR3 DNA: TGTGCCAGCAGGGATGACAGGACTGAAGCTTTCTTT.

The chain has TRBV7-3 and TRBJ2-6; 8 positions agree with TRBD2. CDR1 SGHTA and CDR2 FQGTGA come from the germline V gene. The V and J ends lost 1 base and 2 bases, in that order; junction bases with no gene match: 7. The CDR3 loop spans 18 amino acids. CDR3 DNA sequence: TGTGCCAGCAGCTTAAGGGTGGTTAGCGGGACTGGGGCCAACGTCCTGACTTTC. Translating gives CASSLRVVSGTGANVLTF.

The V and J genes are TRBV5-1 and TRBJ2-7, with D possibly TRBD2 on 5 matching bases. The V and J ends lost 0 bases and 5 bases respectively, with 15 bases between them. Germline V gene data show CDR1 as SGHRS and CDR2 as YFSETQ. This CDR3 region has 15 residues. In nucleotides, the CDR3 is TGCGCCAGCAGCTTGGTCCGGGGTCCGTCCCACGAGCAGTACTTC. This gives the protein CASSLVRGPSHEQYF.

The V gene is TRBV2, the J gene TRBJ1-4; perhaps TRBD1 as D (5 bases). This CDR3 is 15 amino acids long. The germline V gene encodes CDR1 SNHLY and CDR2 FYNNEI. V gave up 5 bases and J gave up 8 bases, with 18 bases separating them. This CDR3 is CASSPRMGLLEKLFF. The CDR3 DNA reads TGTGCCAGCAGTCCCCGGATGGGGCTACTGGAAAAACTGTTTTTT.

The V call is TRBV28, the J call TRBJ2-4, with D perhaps matching TRBD2 (7 bases). Per germline, CDR1 MDHEN and CDR2 SYDVKM. The germline V and J ends were trimmed by 7 bases and 5 bases, with 15 bases remaining between them. This CDR3 region has 14 residues. This CDR3 is CASTRGGVENIQYF. The CDR3 nucleotides are TGTGCCAGCACGAGGGGGGGCGTGGAAAACATTCAGTACTTC.

The rearrangement joins TRBV28 to TRBJ2-7; TRBD2 matches at 8 bases. The germline V gene has CDR1 MDHEN and CDR2 SYDVKM. With V trimmed by 2 bases and J by 2 bases, 2 bases remained unmatched. The CDR3 runs 14 residues. This CDR3 is CASSLVGLAYEQYF. In DNA form, the CDR3 reads TGTGCCAGCAGTTTAGTGGGACTAGCCTACGAGCAGTACTTC.

The CDR3 loop is CASSPNAGPQETQYF. The CDR3 DNA follows: TGTGCCAGCAGCCCTAACGCGGGACCTCAAGAGACCCAGTACTTC. The chain recombines TRBV7-6 with TRBJ2-5, with a weak D call TRBD2 (6 bases). Trimming took 5 bases from V and 2 from J, leaving 15 bases between them. CDR3 length: 15 residues. Germline loops: CDR1 SGHVS, CDR2 FNYEAQ.

The rearrangement links TRBV7-3 to TRBJ2-1, with TRBD2 matching 8 bases. The CDR3 runs 13 residues. Germline values: CDR1 SGHTA, CDR2 FQGTGA. V lost 1 base to trimming and J lost 7 bases; unmatched junction nucleotides: 0. DNA for the CDR3: TGTGCCAGCAGCTTAATAGCGGGGAATGAGCAGTTCTTC. Its protein product is CASSLIAGNEQFF.

Notes on this clone: Germline is not matched at one junction end, which may reflect a read error. The rearrangement links TRBV7-9 to TRBJ1-2, with TRBD1 identical over 8 bases. The CDR3 sequence is 16 residues long. CDR1 SEHNR and CDR2 FQNEAQ come from the germline V gene (reference sequence). CDR3 protein: CSSSRLGTGQGGGYTF. The CDR3 coding sequence is TGTTCCAGCAGCCGCCTAGGGACAGGACAGGGAGGTGGCTACACCTTC.

The chain couples TRBV28 to TRBJ2-3; D perhaps matches TRBD1 (5 bases). V gave up 2 bases and J gave up 6 bases, with 15 bases separating them. CDR1 is MDHEN, CDR2 SYDVKM, per germline. CDR3 length: 15 amino acids. DNA of the CDR3: TGTGCCAGCAGTTTAGCGTCTAGGGGTTGGGATACGCAGTATTTT. Amino acid sequence: CASSLASRGWDTQYF.

The count of this clone is one. The CDR3 DNA reads as TGCAGCGTTGAACCTGGACAGGGGACTGAAGCTTTCTTT. Its protein product is CSVEPGQGTEAFF. The J gene is TRBJ1-1, the V gene TRBV29-1, with 9 positions matching TRBD1. The CDR3 runs 13 residues. Trimming took 2 bases from V and 5 from J; bases not matched to a gene: 3. Germline assignment: CDR1 SQVTM and CDR2 ANQGSEA.

This CDR3 reads CASSLEGALYNEQFF. In nucleotides, the CDR3 is TGCGCCAGCAGCTTGGAGGGGGCTCTGTACAATGAGCAGTTCTTC. The V gene is TRBV5-1, the J gene TRBJ2-1, with TRBD1 identical over 7 bases. Germline CDR1 is SGHRS and CDR2 is YFSETQ. Trimming at V came to 0 bases and at J to 4 bases, leaving 4 bases not matched to a gene. The CDR3 runs to 15 residues.

The chain is built from TRBV6-5 and TRBJ1-2; the D gene is possibly TRBD1 (5 bases). The CDR3 is 15 amino acids. Germline V lookup: CDR1 MNHEY, CDR2 SVGAGI. The V end lost 0 bases, the J end lost 3 bases, and 11 bases lay between the germline ends. CDR3 in amino acids: CASSYSGQDHYGYTF. As DNA, the CDR3 is TGTGCCAGCAGTTACTCGGGGCAGGATCACTATGGCTACACCTTC.

The rearrangement joins TRBV18 to TRBJ1-3; D gene uncertain. V dropped 2 bases and J dropped 2 bases, with 13 bases sitting between them. Germline V gene sequence: CDR1 KGHSH, CDR2 LQKENI. The CDR3 extends over 16 amino acids. CDR3 region: CASSPLRGGPGNTIYF. The CDR3 DNA reads TGTGCCAGCTCACCATTAAGAGGAGGGCCTGGAAACACCATATATTTT.

Details on this clone: A junction boundary mismatches the germline segment, possibly from a read error. The chain links TRBV6-1 to TRBJ1-3; no definite D call. Germline V gene data show CDR1 as MNHNS and CDR2 as SASEGT. The CDR3 contains 12 residues. CDR3 in amino acids: CASSVSRNTIYF. The CDR3 region has the DNA TGTGCCAGCAGTGTCTCTAGAAACACCATATATTTT.

The chain combines TRBV19 with TRBJ1-4, with a tentative D call TRBD1 (6 bases). Trimming took off 6 bases at V and 3 bases at J, with 17 bases between the two ends. The CDR3 is 16 residues long. Germline loops: CDR1 LNHDA, CDR2 SQIVND (reference sequence). CDR3 sequence reads: CASSLKQGRANEKLFF. CDR3 nucleotides: TGTGCCAGTAGCCTCAAACAGGGCCGAGCTAATGAAAAACTGTTTTTT.

The chain combines TRBV6-5 with TRBJ2-5; 7 bases map to TRBD2. The closer fit of TRBJ2-7 to the DNA end suggests the J call may be wrong. The CDR3 loop spans 13 amino acids. Germline V gives CDR1 MNHEY, CDR2 SVGAGI. The CDR3 DNA reads TGTGCCAGCAGTAGGGAGGGCTCCTACGAGCAGTACTTC. Its translation is CASSREGSYEQYF.

The V gene is TRBV7-9, the J gene TRBJ2-7, with D possibly matching TRBD2 (5 bases). With 11 bases removed from V and 0 bases from J, the gap between germline ends came to 14 bases. From germline, CDR1 is SEHNR and CDR2 FQNEAQ (reference sequence). This CDR3 region has 13 residues. CDR3 sequence (DNA): TGTGCCGGGTCCGGAGACTACTCCTACGAGCAGTACTTC. This gives the protein CAGSGDYSYEQYF.

The genes are TRBV19 and TRBJ1-1; TRBD1 matches 10 bases. Germline values: CDR1 LNHDA, CDR2 SQIVND (reference sequence). With V trimmed by 4 bases and J by 3 bases, 5 bases remained unmatched. CDR3 length equals 15 residues. As DNA, the CDR3 is TGTGCCAGTAGTAGGCCGGACAGGGGGGACACTGAAGCTTTCTTT. Translation: CASSRPDRGDTEAFF. Full variable domain (remainder filled in from reference TRBV19 and TRBJ1-1): DGGITQSPKYLFRKEGQNVTLSCEQNLNHDAMYWYRQDPGQGLRLIYYSQIVNDFQKGDIAEGYSVSREKKESFPLTVTSAQKNPTAFYLCASSRPDRGDTEAFFGQGTRLTVV.

The chain joins TRBV9 to TRBJ1-1; possible D gene TRBD1, 6 bases. CDR1 and CDR2 from the germline V gene are SGDLS and YYNGEE. The ends were cut back, 3 bases at V and 0 bases at J, with 12 bases in the middle. The CDR3 spans 15 residues. This CDR3 reads CASSAKDSLNTEAFF. CDR3 DNA: TGTGCCAGCAGCGCAAAGGACAGCCTGAACACTGAAGCTTTCTTT.

This chain links TRBV13 with TRBJ2-7; TRBD1 aligns across 9 bases. Losses at the gene ends were 5 bases for V and 1 base for J; bases not matched to a gene: 9. Germline-derived CDR1 and CDR2 are PRHDT and FYEKMQ (reference sequence). The CDR3 has 16 amino acids. In DNA form, the CDR3 reads TGTGCCAGCAGCGACCTTTCCGGGACAGGGTCCTACGAGCAGTACTTC. Amino acid sequence: CASSDLSGTGSYEQYF.

CDR3 DNA: TGTGCCAGCGGGGGGACAGGGGCCCACGAGCAGTACTTC. This sequence encodes CASGGTGAHEQYF. This chain connects TRBV2 to TRBJ2-7; 10 nucleotides agree with TRBD1. The CDR3 length is 13 residues. With V trimmed by 8 bases and J by 5 bases, 6 bases remained unmatched. The germline V gene has CDR1 SNHLY and CDR2 FYNNEI.

The chain links TRBV11-2 to TRBJ2-7; 8 nucleotides agree with TRBD2. The length of the CDR3 is 16 residues. Trimming removed 6 bases from V and 4 bases from J; junction bases left unmatched: 14. The germline gives CDR1 SGHAT, CDR2 FQNNGV. This CDR3 reads CASSLAILAGLYEQYF. The CDR3, as DNA: TGTGCCAGCAGTCTAGCGATCTTAGCGGGACTTTACGAGCAGTACTTC. Complete variable domain (other parts from reference TRBV11-2 and TRBJ2-7): EAGVAQSPRYKIIEKRQSVAFWCNPISGHATLYWYQQILGQGPKLLIQFQNNGVVDDSQLPKDRFSAERLKGVDSTLKIQPAKLEDSAVYLCASSLAILAGLYEQYFGPGTRLTVT.

In this sample, this clone turned up a few times. The rearrangement joins TRBV18 to TRBJ2-2; TRBD1 agrees at 11 bases. The junction had 0 bases not matched to a gene; V was cut back by 3 bases and J by 0 bases. Germline V gives CDR1 KGHSH, CDR2 LQKENI. The CDR3 runs 16 residues. DNA of the CDR3: TGTGCCAGCTCACCGGGACAGGGGGCGAACACCGGGGAGCTGTTTTTT. It is translated as CASSPGQGANTGELFF. Drawing the rest from reference TRBV18 and TRBJ2-2, the complete variable domain is NAGVMQNPRHLVRRRGQEARLRCSPMKGHSHVYWYRQLPEEGLKFMVYLQKENIIDESGMPKERFSAEFPKEGPSILRIQQVVRGDSAAYFCASSPGQGANTGELFFGEGSRLTVL.

This clone was counted a single time. The chain is built from TRBV7-9 and TRBJ1-3, with D maybe TRBD1 (6 bases). Germline V gene lookup returns CDR1 SEHNR and CDR2 FQNEAQ (reference sequence). Trimming left V 4 bases short and J 1 base short, with 8 bases between. CDR3 length equals 14 residues. CDR3 in amino acids: CASSSQGSGNTIYF. Written as DNA, the CDR3 is TGTGCCAGCAGCTCCCAGGGGTCTGGAAACACCATATATTTT.

This clone was picked up a small number of times. This chain joins TRBV30 and TRBJ1-1, with D tentatively TRBD1 (6 bases). This CDR3 contains 14 residues. Germline-derived CDR1 and CDR2 are GTSNPN and SVGIG (reference sequence). V lost 4 bases and J lost 1, with 13 bases in between. The CDR3 loop is CAWNPRGGNTEAFF. In DNA, the CDR3 is TGTGCCTGGAACCCAAGGGGGGGGAACACTGAAGCTTTCTTT.

A few counts support this clone. In the same sample, other DNA sequences code for this CDR3. The gene calls are TRBV2 and TRBJ2-1; possible D gene TRBD1, 6 bases. CDR1 is SNHLY and CDR2 is FYNNEI in the germline V gene. Trimming took 3 bases from V and 0 from J, leaving 6 bases between them. The CDR3 is 14 residues long. The CDR3 protein is CASSEDSSYNEQFF. The CDR3 DNA follows: TGTGCCAGCAGTGAGGACAGCTCCTACAATGAGCAGTTCTTC.

This clone was seen a few times. CDR3 residues: CASSPTSGVYEQYF. The CDR3 DNA reads as TGTGCCAGCAGTCCGACTAGCGGGGTCTACGAGCAGTACTTC. V is TRBV27 and J is TRBJ2-7; 11 nucleotides match TRBD2. The J segment lost 3 bases and the V segment lost 5 bases, leaving 3 bases of the junction unmatched. The length of the CDR3 is 14 residues. Germline loops: CDR1 MNHEY, CDR2 SMNVEV (reference sequence).

The V gene is TRBV7-8, the J gene TRBJ1-2, with a tentative D call TRBD1 (5 bases). CDR3 size: 15 residues. Per the germline V gene, CDR1 is SGHVS and CDR2 is FQNEAQ. V dropped 3 bases and J dropped 4 bases, with 15 bases sitting between them. This CDR3 reads CASSFGGGRPYGYTF. CDR3 bases: TGTGCCAGCAGCTTTGGCGGGGGAAGACCCTATGGCTACACCTTC.

The chain links TRBV6-1 to TRBJ1-4, with D maybe TRBD1 (6 bases). Per the germline V gene, CDR1 is MNHNS and CDR2 is SASEGT. The length of the CDR3 is 15 residues. The V gene lost 4 bases and the J gene lost 3 bases, with 12 bases spanning the gap. CDR3 amino acids: CASSGMGAANEKLFF. The CDR3 DNA follows: TGTGCCAGCAGTGGGATGGGGGCGGCTAATGAAAAACTGTTTTTT.

The rearrangement links TRBV4-3 to TRBJ1-4; no clear D. The germline V gene has CDR1 LGHNA and CDR2 YSLEER. V was trimmed by 3 bases and J by 2 bases, leaving 16 bases between them. This CDR3 is built from 17 residues. The CDR3 region has the DNA TGCGCCAGCAGCCATACCGGGGAACCTTCGACTAATGAAAAACTGTTTTTT. Translation gives CASSHTGEPSTNEKLFF.

The chain carries TRBV27 and TRBJ1-4, with D tentatively TRBD1 (5 bases). V was cut by 2 bases and J by 5 bases, with 6 bases left in between. CDR1 and CDR2 (germline): MNHEY, SMNVEV (reference sequence). The CDR3 is 13 amino acids. CDR3 sequence reads: CASSLQGNEKLFF. The DNA of the CDR3 is TGTGCCAGCAGTTTACAGGGAAATGAAAAACTGTTTTTT.